This T cell receptor beta chain derives from a study of T cell repertoires in cytomegalovirus infection (dated by TCRdb to the late 2010s). Notes on the research overall: The HLA type of each donor mattered for the analysis, because public TCR beta signatures pointed to carriage of CMV infection along with the matching HLA type. The research as a whole found: The ex vivo response was dominated by HLA-C-restricted CMV-specific TCR beta clonotypes, and the single most frequent clonotype in two of eight donors was supplied by these HLA-C-restricted clonotypes. Carriers of CMV infection plus the relevant HLA type were discriminated by the cumulative frequency of public TCR beta family members in the study cohort and in an independent 352-donor cohort.

TCRdb records Illumina HiSeq 1500 as the sequencer. TCRdb passed the public sequencing reads through fastp at Q25 and MiXCR, retaining productive beta sequences. Rows with one shared CDR3 protein collapse into an entry with the most common genes and DNA. For this sample there are around 210,000 distinct CDR3 sequences; approximately 7% appear just once. The top ten clones comprise 5.5% to 8% of the sample. This clonotype was counted many times. No cognate antigen has been identified for it. One base away there is no much larger clone; base qualities are not given. Sequencing was carried out using PBMCs. This receptor was taken from a human donor in good health (CMV status not recorded). Some clones in this sample may be carry-over from other donors' samples.

The base sequence is TGCGGATGGCGGGGGGGCACAGAGACCCAGTACTTC. Translated, this is CGWRGGTETQYF. Recombination linked TRBV20-1 to TRBJ2-5; TRBD2 fits 9 bases in the junction. The CDR3 has 12 amino acids, counting the end cysteine and phenylalanine. CDR3 DNA only is kept here, 36 bases in frame from base 1. Taken from the germline V gene (reference sequence), the CDR1 and CDR2 loops are DFQATT and SNEGSKA.